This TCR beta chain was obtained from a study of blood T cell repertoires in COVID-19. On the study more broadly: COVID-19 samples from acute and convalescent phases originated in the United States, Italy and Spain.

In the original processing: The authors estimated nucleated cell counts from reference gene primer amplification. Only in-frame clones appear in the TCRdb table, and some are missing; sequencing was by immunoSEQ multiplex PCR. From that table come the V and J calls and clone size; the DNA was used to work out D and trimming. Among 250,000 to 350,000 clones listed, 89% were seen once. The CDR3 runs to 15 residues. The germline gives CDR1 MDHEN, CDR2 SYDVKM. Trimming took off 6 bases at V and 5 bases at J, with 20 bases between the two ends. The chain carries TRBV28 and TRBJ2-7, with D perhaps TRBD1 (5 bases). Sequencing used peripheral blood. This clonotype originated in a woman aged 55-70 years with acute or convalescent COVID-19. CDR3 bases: TGTGCCAGCAGCCGTTTTCTGAAGTCCAGGGACGAGCAGTACTTC. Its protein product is CASSRFLKSRDEQYF.